This TCR beta chain stems from a study of CD8+CD57+ T cells in acquired aplastic anemia. Broader study findings: A set of 25 to 35 CD8+ CDR3 sequences was shared between patients and controls, and these sequences appeared highly expressed in patients.

CDR3 and TCR beta VDJ profiling relied on a genomic DNA template. TCRdb passed the reads through MiXCR, listing each CDR3 protein once. The table records roughly 130,000 distinct CDR3 sequences, 48% of them present only once. CDR3 length: 17 amino acids. Germline lookup yields CDR1 LNHDA and CDR2 SQIVND (reference sequence). Unmatched junction bases numbered 10, after V lost 3 bases and J lost 3 bases. The sample holds many counts of this clonotype. Antigen specificity is unknown. The V gene is TRBV19, the J gene TRBJ1-2; TRBD1 matches 10 bases. The TCR originated in a human donor in good health, serving as a control. Sequencing was done on a sample of sorted CD4+, CD8+, or CD8+CD57+ T cells (not recorded which) from PBMCs. CDR3 residues: CASSMRPGQGKDYGYTF. CDR3 bases: TGTGCCAGTAGTATGCGCCCGGGACAGGGGAAAGACTATGGCTACACCTTC. The full variable domain, completed using reference TRBV19 and TRBJ1-2, is DGGITQSPKYLFRKEGQNVTLSCEQNLNHDAMYWYRQDPGQGLRLIYYSQIVNDFQKGDIAEGYSVSREKKESFPLTVTSAQKNPTAFYLCASSMRPGQGKDYGYTFGSGTRLTVV.